These 4 T cell receptor beta chains were all obtained from the same sample, sequenced in a study of T-cell memory formation after mild COVID-19. TCRdb reprocessed the 5' RACE reads via MiXCR and lists one record per CDR3 protein. The sample comprises about 430,000 distinct CDR3 sequences, roughly 24% of which are singletons, and 8.5% to 10% rests with the top ten. The material sequenced was PBMCs or a T cell subset sorted from them (not recorded which). The receptors here all came from an adult woman who had mild COVID-19 (a few samples of this study predate the infection). Cell type and time point are not known.

In its sample, this clonotype was seen a few times. This chain links TRBV7-9 with TRBJ2-5; D unresolved. Germline V gene sequence: CDR1 SEHNR, CDR2 FQNEAQ (reference sequence). Trimming pared 5 bases from V and 0 bases from J, leaving 22 bases between. The CDR3 spans 18 residues. The CDR3 region is CASSLYGRVLRYQETQYF. DNA for the CDR3: TGTGCCAGCAGCCTGTACGGAAGGGTTCTTCGGTACCAAGAGACCCAGTACTTC.

Comment on this clonotype: Germline is not matched at one junction end, which may reflect a read error. The gene calls are TRBV7-2 and TRBJ2-3, with unresolved D. This CDR3 has 15 amino acids. Per the germline V gene, CDR1 is SGHTA and CDR2 is FQGNSA. The CDR3 loop reads CASRLGLGFTDTQYF. The CDR3, as DNA: TGTGCCAGCAGATTAGGGCTAGGTTTTACAGATACGCAGTATTTT.

This chain joins TRBV20-1 and TRBJ2-5; no clear D. The CDR3 is 14 amino acids. Per the germline V gene, CDR1 is DFQATT and CDR2 is SNEGSKA (reference sequence). V was trimmed by 1 base and J by 0 bases, leaving 9 bases between them. The CDR3 loop reads CSARVTPYQETQYF. In nucleotides, the CDR3 is TGCAGTGCTAGAGTCACACCGTACCAAGAGACCCAGTACTTC.

This clonotype has ten or more counts. The chain has TRBV24-1 and TRBJ2-5; TRBD2 might be the D (6 bases). The CDR3 is 15 amino acids. V was cut by 9 bases and J by 4 bases, with 20 bases left in between. Germline lookup yields CDR1 KGHDR and CDR2 SFDVKD. The CDR3 DNA is TGTGCCACCGCCTCGAGGGAGGCCCTGGGAGAGACCCAGTACTTC. Its translation is CATASREALGETQYF.